Following are 21 T cell receptor beta chains from one sample sequenced in a study of T cell clonotyping in hematopoietic cell transplantation (dated by TCRdb to about 2021). The time point label of this sample denotes: 30 days after allo-HCT. Libraries were constructed by the immunoSEQ multiplex PCR assay. Not all clones reach the TCRdb copy of this immuneACCESS table, which keeps in-frame sequences only. Checked studies attribute under half of the gap to unresolved V genes and leave the rest unexplained. The sample table lists around 16,000 clones, around 55% of them with a count of one. The top ten clonotypes cover approximately 12% of the sample. The source material was PBMCs, sampled 30 days after allogeneic stem cell transplant. Receptors were obtained from a male patient between 45 and 59 years old who had an allogeneic stem cell transplant from an unrelated donor, so T cells may come from the graft donor. Some clones in this sample may be carry-over from other donors' samples.

Only one count was recorded for this clone. V is TRBV7-9 and J is TRBJ2-7; D gene ambiguous. The V gene lost 5 bases and the J gene lost 1 base, with 6 bases spanning the gap. The CDR3 is 12 amino acids. Germline CDR1 SEHNR, CDR2 FQNEAQ (reference sequence). CDR3 amino acids: CASSPVSYEQYF. CDR3 sequence (DNA): TGTGCCAGCAGCCCGGTGTCCTACGAGCAGTACTTC.

This sequence joins TRBV6-5 and TRBJ1-2; D is ambiguous. CDR1 MNHEY and CDR2 SVGAGI come from the germline V gene. Trimming removed 10 bases from V and 8 bases from J, with 17 bases in between. This CDR3 comprises 12 residues. For the CDR3, the DNA is TGTGCCACTGCCTCCGGGTCCCGAGGCTACACCTTC. It specifies CATASGSRGYTF.

With respect to this clone: One junction end disagrees with the germline gene, perhaps due to a read error. The V gene is TRBV2, the J gene TRBJ1-2; 7 positions agree with TRBD1. The CDR3 extends over 11 amino acids. Germline V gene sequence: CDR1 SNHLY, CDR2 FYNNEI. The CDR3 DNA sequence: TGCACCGACCGACAGGGCTATGGCTACACCTTC. Protein: CTDRQGYGYTF.

This clone was observed a few times. This chain links TRBV5-1 with TRBJ2-1, with 12 positions matching TRBD2. The CDR3 runs to 16 residues. CDR1 is SGHRS and CDR2 is YFSETQ in the germline V gene. After removal of 4 bases from V and 6 bases from J, the junction contained 8 bases not matched to a gene. The CDR3 here is CASSTTTSGGLNEQFF. As DNA, the CDR3 is TGCGCCAGCAGCACCACCACTAGCGGGGGGCTCAATGAGCAGTTCTTC.

The rearrangement uses TRBV6-6 and TRBJ2-7; 9 bases are shared with TRBD1. Germline CDR1 and CDR2: MNHNY and SVGAGI (reference sequence). This CDR3 is 15 amino acids long. Trimming at V came to 8 bases and at J to 2 bases, leaving 10 bases not matched to a gene. Here the CDR3 DNA reads TGTGCCAGCCTTTCCCCGGGACAGGGCCCCTACGAGCAGTACTTC. This encodes CASLSPGQGPYEQYF.

J is TRBJ2-5 and V is TRBV30; the D is unclear. CDR1 and CDR2 (germline): GTSNPN, SVGIG (reference sequence). The V end lost 3 bases, the J end lost 4 bases, and 9 bases lay between the germline ends. The CDR3 is 12 amino acids. CDR3 sequence reads: CAWREGLETQYF. CDR3 nucleotides: TGTGCCTGGAGAGAAGGGTTAGAGACCCAGTACTTC. The entire variable domain, with the rest obtained from reference TRBV30 and TRBJ2-5, is as follows: SQTIHQWPATLVQPVGSPLSLECTVEGTSNPNLYWYRQAAGRGLQLLFYSVGIGQISSEVPQNLSASRPQDRQFILSSKKLLLSDSGFYLCAWREGLETQYFGPGTRLLVL.

This clone has a single count. V and J are TRBV30 and TRBJ2-7; 9 bases map to TRBD2. The germline V gene has CDR1 GTSNPN and CDR2 SVGIG (reference sequence). The CDR3 has 13 residues. V was clipped by 5 bases and J by 6 bases; unmatched bases: 8. DNA for the CDR3: TGTGCCTGGGAAACGGGACTAGCTGGCGAGCAGTACTTC. It translates to CAWETGLAGEQYF.

For the CDR3, the DNA is TGTGCCAGCAGTCCCGGGACAGGGGGCGTCTATGGCTACACCTTC. As protein: CASSPGTGGVYGYTF. This sequence joins TRBV6-6 and TRBJ1-2, with 12 bases lining up with TRBD1. In germline, CDR1 is MNHNY, CDR2 SVGAGI (reference sequence). V lost 5 bases to trimming and J lost 4 bases; unmatched junction nucleotides: 5. The CDR3 contains 15 residues.

The chain recombines TRBV27 with TRBJ1-5, with D possibly TRBD1 on 5 matching bases. This CDR3 comprises 15 residues. Trimming left V 5 bases short and J 2 bases short, with 13 bases between. The V gene's germline CDR1 is MNHEY and CDR2 SMNVEV (reference sequence). CDR3 in DNA: TGTGCCAGCAGTCCGCAGGGTAGGGGCAATCAGCCCCAGCATTTT. Protein: CASSPQGRGNQPQHF.

The CDR3 loop is CAWSPTTGRSNQPQHF. CDR3 nucleotide sequence: TGTGCCTGGAGTCCGACGACAGGGAGAAGCAATCAGCCCCAGCATTTT. This rearrangement joins TRBV30 to TRBJ1-5; the match to TRBD1 covers 7 bases. Per the germline V gene, CDR1 is GTSNPN and CDR2 is SVGIG (reference sequence). V lost 2 bases to trimming and J lost 1 base; unmatched junction nucleotides: 8. The CDR3 sequence is 16 residues long.

This clone came up once. The genes are TRBV9 and TRBJ2-3; D might be TRBD2 (6 bases). The V end was cut by 3 bases, the J end by 4 bases, with 12 bases between. CDR1 is SGDLS, CDR2 YYNGEE, per germline. This CDR3 has 14 residues. CDR3 sequence (DNA): TGTGCCAGCAGCGGCCTGACTAGTGCAGATACGCAGTATTTT. Protein product: CASSGLTSADTQYF.

About this clone itself: Relative to the germline gene, one junction end is altered; a read error may explain this. This chain joins TRBV19 and TRBJ1-1, with 8 bases lining up with TRBD1. CDR1 is LNHDA and CDR2 is SQIVND in the germline V gene (reference sequence). The CDR3 extends over 15 amino acids. The CDR3, as DNA: TGTGCCAGTAGTTCGACAGGGGTCCTGGACACTGAAGCCTTCTTT. Translating it yields CASSSTGVLDTEAFF.

This chain links TRBV7-8 with TRBJ2-1; D is undetermined. V lost 2 bases and J 2 bases, leaving 10 bases between the germline ends. The CDR3 loop spans 15 amino acids. Germline assignment: CDR1 SGHVS and CDR2 FQNEAQ. The chain's CDR3 is CASSLKLEPYNEQFF. The DNA of the CDR3 is TGTGCCAGCAGCTTAAAGCTAGAACCCTACAATGAGCAGTTCTTC.

The chain recombines TRBV6-6 with TRBJ1-2, with D perhaps matching TRBD1 (5 bases). Trimming cost V 8 bases and J 8 bases, with 12 bases left between them. This CDR3 has 11 amino acids. Germline-derived CDR1 and CDR2 are MNHNY and SVGAGI (reference sequence). CDR3 bases: TGTGCCAGCCGGGAGGGGTGGGGCTACACCTTC. It specifies CASREGWGYTF.

The CDR3: CASSPRGGSYGYTF. The CDR3 DNA follows: TGTGCCAGCAGCCCCCGGGGGGGGAGTTATGGCTACACCTTC. V gene TRBV5-6 combines with J gene TRBJ1-2; possibly TRBD1 for D (5 bases). Trimming took 4 bases from V and 5 from J, leaving 15 bases between them. Germline assignment: CDR1 SGHDT and CDR2 YYEEEE. The CDR3 is 14 residues long. The variable domain in full, completed from reference TRBV5-6 and TRBJ1-2, reads DAGVTQSPTHLIKTRGQQVTLRCSPKSGHDTVSWYQQALGQGPQFIFQYYEEEERQRGNFPDRFSGHQFPNYSSELNVNALLLGDSALYLCASSPRGGSYGYTFGSGTRLTVV.

This clone was seen a single time. This chain uses TRBV5-6 with TRBJ1-5; no firm D call. Deletions cut 4 bases from V and 6 bases from J, with 11 bases between. The CDR3 has 13 residues. Germline assignment: CDR1 SGHDT and CDR2 YYEEEE. The CDR3 DNA sequence: TGTGCCAGCAGCCCCTCAAGGGCTCAGCCCCAGCATTTT. Amino acid sequence: CASSPSRAQPQHF. Full variable domain (missing parts from reference TRBV5-6 and TRBJ1-5): DAGVTQSPTHLIKTRGQQVTLRCSPKSGHDTVSWYQQALGQGPQFIFQYYEEEERQRGNFPDRFSGHQFPNYSSELNVNALLLGDSALYLCASSPSRAQPQHFGDGTRLSIL.

The chain links TRBV30 to TRBJ1-6, with D uncertain. CDR3 length: 16 residues. The V gene's germline CDR1 is GTSNPN and CDR2 SVGIG (reference sequence). The germline V and J ends were trimmed by 1 base and 0 bases, with 10 bases remaining between them. The chain's CDR3 is CAWSDAVSSYNSPLHF. The CDR3 DNA sequence: TGTGCCTGGAGTGACGCGGTGAGCTCCTATAATTCACCCCTCCACTTT. The full variable domain, its missing parts supplied by reference TRBV30 and TRBJ1-6, is SQTIHQWPATLVQPVGSPLSLECTVEGTSNPNLYWYRQAAGRGLQLLFYSVGIGQISSEVPQNLSASRPQDRQFILSSKKLLLSDSGFYLCAWSDAVSSYNSPLHFGNGTRLTVT.

This chain links TRBV28 with TRBJ1-1, with a possible D match to TRBD1 (5 bases). In germline, CDR1 is MDHEN, CDR2 SYDVKM. The CDR3 has 15 amino acids. The ends were cut back, 5 bases at V and 0 bases at J, with 13 bases in the middle. The CDR3 bases are TGTGCCAGCAGTCCAACACAGGATATGAACACTGAAGCTTTCTTT. This gives the protein CASSPTQDMNTEAFF.

The V gene is TRBV5-1, the J gene TRBJ2-7; 9 bases match TRBD1. Germline CDR1 SGHRS, CDR2 YFSETQ. The ends lost 2 bases at V and 2 bases at J; junction bases unmatched: 11. The CDR3 has 17 amino acids. The CDR3 DNA reads TGCGCCAGCAGCTTCGAAGGGACAGGGAATTTCCCCTACGAGCAGTACTTC. The encoded protein is CASSFEGTGNFPYEQYF.

The V gene is TRBV6-5, the J gene TRBJ1-1; D perhaps matches TRBD1 (6 bases). The length of the CDR3 is 15 residues. CDR1 is MNHEY, CDR2 SVGAGI, per germline. The V and J ends lost 8 bases and 2 bases respectively, with 18 bases between them. The CDR3 loop is CASGGRGGANTEAFF. The CDR3 DNA is TGTGCCAGCGGTGGAAGAGGGGGGGCCAACACTGAAGCTTTCTTT.

J is TRBJ1-2 and V is TRBV29-1, with D unresolved. The CDR3 sequence is 9 residues long. V shed 3 bases and J shed 11 bases, with 7 bases lying between them. Germline loops: CDR1 SQVTM, CDR2 ANQGSEA. The CDR3 loop is CSVDLGYTF. CDR3 in DNA: TGCAGCGTTGATTTAGGTTACACCTTC.